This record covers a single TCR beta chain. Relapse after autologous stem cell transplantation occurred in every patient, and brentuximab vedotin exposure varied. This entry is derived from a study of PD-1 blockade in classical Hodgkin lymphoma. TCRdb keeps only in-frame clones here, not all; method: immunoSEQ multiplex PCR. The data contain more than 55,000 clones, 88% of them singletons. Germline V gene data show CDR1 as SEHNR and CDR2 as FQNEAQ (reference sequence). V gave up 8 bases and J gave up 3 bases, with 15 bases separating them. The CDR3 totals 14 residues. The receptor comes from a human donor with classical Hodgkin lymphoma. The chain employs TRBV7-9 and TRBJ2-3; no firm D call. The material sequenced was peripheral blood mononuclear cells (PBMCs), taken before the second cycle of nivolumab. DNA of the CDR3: TGTGCCAGCGTTGGGTGGGGTGATACAGATACGCAGTATTTT. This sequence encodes CASVGWGDTDTQYF.